These T cell receptor beta chains were read from a single sample in a study of T-cell reconstitution after alpha-beta-depleted transplantation in children. TCRdb redid the calling of the PCR reads with MiXCR, one entry per CDR3 protein. The sample shows about 200,000 distinct CDR3 sequences, approximately 17% of them seen only once. The sample here was PBMCs, mostly from graft donor cells, taken 360 days after TCRalphabeta/CD19-depleted stem cell transplant. These receptors were taken from a male patient aged 2 to 10 who had a stem cell transplant for acute lymphoblastic leukemia, so the T cells may come from the graft donor. The conserved cysteine and the conserved F or W are not part of the CDR3 here. Each record gives: J gene, V gene, CDR3 protein.

TRBJ2-7	TRBV12-3/TRBV12-4	ASSPDTDYEQY
TRBJ2-5	TRBV15	ATSRPLQGRVETQY
TRBJ2-7	TRBV7-9	ASSPTGGYEQY
TRBJ2-2	TRBV6-2/TRBV6-3	ARTGTGELF
TRBJ2-2	TRBV12-3/TRBV12-4	ASRTGNRWNTGELF
TRBJ2-4	TRBV20-1	SARGQGAKAKNIQY
TRBJ2-2	TRBV12-3/TRBV12-4	ASSLGQGARGTGELF
TRBJ2-1	TRBV11-3	ASSLGGGGGAHEQF
TRBJ1-4	TRBV5-1	ASSLTGGVTNEKLF
TRBJ1-3	TRBV29-1	SVRESSGNTIY
TRBJ1-1	TRBV30	AWDRGRGTEAF
TRBJ2-1	TRBV6-4	ASSPARGNYNEQF
TRBJ2-7	TRBV10-3	AISEGRGGSYEQY
TRBJ2-2	TRBV27	ASSRSGITGELF
TRBJ2-1	TRBV12-3/TRBV12-4	ASSLAAAYNEQF
TRBJ1-1	TRBV15	ATTLRSRMNTEAF
TRBJ2-3	TRBV4-1	ASSRGFDTQY
TRBJ2-3	TRBV20-1	SAGGSTDTQY
TRBJ1-5	TRBV7-8	ASSEGQGRNQPQH
TRBJ2-1	TRBV6-5	ASSTLAGGYNEQF
TRBJ2-3	TRBV6-5	ASSYSTSGGAGSTDTQY
TRBJ2-1	TRBV29-1	SARGGGGGYNEQF
TRBJ2-7	TRBV28	ASVGALSTYEQY
TRBJ2-4	TRBV27	ASSSDTLAKNIQY
TRBJ1-5	TRBV20-1	SARDTGSRVEPQH
TRBJ2-3	TRBV15	ATSRDLAGGPDTQY
TRBJ2-7	TRBV12-3/TRBV12-4	ASSLGAGQGNYEQY
TRBJ1-1	TRBV28	ASKSRDGWRNTEAF
TRBJ1-5	TRBV12-3/TRBV12-4	ASSLGTGYQPQH
TRBJ2-7	TRBV5-1	ASSFGTGVYYEQY
TRBJ1-2	TRBV11-2	ASSLAPDRVGYGYT
TRBJ2-7	TRBV25-1	ATTAGGYEQY
TRBJ2-7	TRBV15	ATSRDRTPYEQY
TRBJ2-2	TRBV27	ASSLVSLAPRSGELF
TRBJ1-1	TRBV12-3/TRBV12-4	ASSPTGTTEAF
TRBJ2-1	TRBV6-2/TRBV6-3	ASSYDGGAYNEQF
TRBJ2-5	TRBV12-3/TRBV12-4	ASSFLAGGPETQY